The TCR beta chain described here comes from a study of T cell changes during pregnancy in multiple sclerosis. The germline V gene encodes CDR1 MNHEY and CDR2 SVGAGI. The CDR3 is 15 amino acids. Trimming removed 0 bases from V and 2 bases from J, with 8 bases in between. TCRdb's table, derived via immunoSEQ multiplex PCR, lists solely in-frame clones and lacks some. The sample contains 50,000 to 65,000 clones, 75% to 90% of which appear only once. This TCR was sampled from a female donor with multiple sclerosis, enrolled in a pregnancy study. The chain carries TRBV6-5 and TRBJ1-5; no reliable D call. The sample was CD4+ T cells from peripheral blood mononuclear cells, taken in the third trimester of pregnancy. The CDR3 DNA is TGTGCCAGCAGTTACTCGGCCGATCGCAATCAGCCCCAGCATTTT. As protein: CASSYSADRNQPQHF.